A selection of T cell receptor beta chains follows, all from one sample in a study of early T cells in non-severe SARS-CoV-2 infection. TCRdb ran MiXCR on the 5' RACE reads and lists one entry per CDR3 protein. This sample carries about 81,000 distinct CDR3 sequences, around 6% of them seen once, and the ten largest clones take roughly 7.8%. Input material: whole blood. These receptors were collected from an adult who was a healthcare worker with PCR-confirmed SARS-CoV-2 infection or an uninfected control (not recorded which). Each CDR3 is given with its conserved first and last residue. A D gene is named only where the DNA matches it firmly. Where a row states a size, it is once, few, many or the class of an expanded clone; other rows omit it.

j_gene | v_gene | abundance | d_gene | len | CDR3nt | CDR3aa
TRBJ2-5 | TRBV30 | once | TRBD2 | 14 | TGTGTCGGACGCAACACTAGCGGCCAAGAGACCCAGTACTTC | CVGRNTSGQETQYF
TRBJ2-3 | TRBV7-2 | many | NA | 15 | TGTGCCAGCAGCCTTAGGGGAACTAGCACAGATACGCAGTATTTT | CASSLRGTSTDTQYF
TRBJ2-1 | TRBV7-9 | few | TRBD2 | 14 | TGTGCCAGCAGCTTAGTCAGCGGGAGAGCTGAGCAGTTCTTC | CASSLVSGRAEQFF
TRBJ2-7 | TRBV13 | many | TRBD1 | 16 | TGTGCCAGCAGCTCATATCCCGGGACAGGGGTTCTCGAGCAGTACTTC | CASSSYPGTGVLEQYF
TRBJ2-3 | TRBV7-2 | NA | NA | 16 | TGTGCCAGCAGCTTACTGTCAGGGGTTTCCACAGATACGCAGTATTTT | CASSLLSGVSTDTQYF
TRBJ1-3 | TRBV7-9 | many | NA | 14 | TGTGCCAGCAGCTTAGCTGGGGCTGGGAACACCATATATTTT | CASSLAGAGNTIYF
TRBJ2-3 | TRBV11-2 | few | NA | 14 | TGTGCCAGCAGCTTAGTAGCTAGCAGGGATACGCAGTATTTT | CASSLVASRDTQYF
TRBJ1-6 | TRBV4-2 | many | NA | 15 | TGTGCCAGCAGCCAACAGGGTTCGGATAATTCACCCCTCCACTTT | CASSQQGSDNSPLHF
TRBJ2-4 | TRBV5-1 | few | NA | 13 | TGCGCCAGCAGCTTTAACGAACAAAACATTCAGTACTTC | CASSFNEQNIQYF
TRBJ2-1 | TRBV2 | many | TRBD2 | 15 | TGTGCCAGCAGTAGGACTAGCGGGGGGAACAATGAGCAGTTCTTC | CASSRTSGGNNEQFF
TRBJ1-4 | TRBV6-1 | many | NA | 15 | TGTGCCACCAAGGACAGTCCAGCAACTAATGAAAAACTGTTTTTT | CATKDSPATNEKLFF
TRBJ2-3 | TRBV12-3/TRBV12-4 | many | NA | 14 | TGTGCCAGCAGTCGACAGTCTAGCACAGATACGCAGTATTTT | CASSRQSSTDTQYF
TRBJ2-7 | TRBV11-2 | NA | NA | 14 | TGTGCCAGCAGCCCCTCGCCAATCCAATACGAGCAGTACTTC | CASSPSPIQYEQYF
TRBJ2-7 | TRBV6-6 | many | NA | 12 | TGTGCCAGCAGTGCAACCGGTGAAATCCAGTACTTC | CASSATGEIQYF
TRBJ2-7 | TRBV9 | NA | TRBD2 | 15 | TGTGCCAGCAGCGTGCAAGCGGGAGGCCCCTACGAGCAGTACTTC | CASSVQAGGPYEQYF
TRBJ1-1 | TRBV5-6 | NA | NA | 15 | TGTGCCAGCAGCTTGGTTACCGGGGGCAACGCTGAAGCTTTCTTT | CASSLVTGGNAEAFF
TRBJ2-1 | TRBV7-9 | many | NA | 11 | TGTGCCAGCAGCGGACAGTTTTTTCAGTTCTTC | CASSGQFFQFF
TRBJ1-6 | TRBV20-1 | few | NA | 15 | TGCAGCGTACGACGAGACAGCGGCTATAATTCACCCCTCCACTTT | CSVRRDSGYNSPLHF
TRBJ1-2 | TRBV20-1 | many | TRBD1 | 14 | TGCAGTGCCCAACAGGGGACCCGAGACTATGGCTACACCTTC | CSAQQGTRDYGYTF
TRBJ1-1 | TRBV6-2/TRBV6-3 | few | TRBD1 | 13 | TGTGCCAGCAGTTTCGGACAGGGGTCTGAAGCTTTCTTT | CASSFGQGSEAFF
TRBJ1-2 | TRBV3-1 | many | NA | 15 | TGTGCCAGCAGCCGGAGCGGACAGTCTTACTATGGCTACACCTTC | CASSRSGQSYYGYTF
TRBJ2-1 | TRBV20-1 | many | TRBD2 | 15 | TGCAGTGCAACTAGGACTAGCGGGAGGGATTATGAGCAGTTCTTC | CSATRTSGRDYEQFF
TRBJ2-1 | TRBV7-6 | many | TRBD2 | 19 | TGTGCCAGCAGCTTAGGGGCCGGGACTAGCGGGAGAGGTTCCAATGAGCAGTTCTTC | CASSLGAGTSGRGSNEQFF
TRBJ1-2 | TRBV7-9 | few | NA | 16 | TGTGCCAGCAGCTTAAGAGCGGGCAGGGCTAACTATGGCTACACCTTC | CASSLRAGRANYGYTF
TRBJ2-1 | TRBV7-2 | NA | TRBD2 | 15 | TGTGCCAGCAGCTTAGTGCGGGAGGGACGCAATGAGCAGTTCTTC | CASSLVREGRNEQFF
TRBJ2-7 | TRBV6-6 | many | TRBD1 | 19 | TGTGCCAGCAGTCGCCCACTCCGCGCATCGGGACAGGGTCGTCAGGAGCAGTACTTC | CASSRPLRASGQGRQEQYF
TRBJ1-2 | TRBV3-2 | few | NA | 14 | TGTGCCAGACCGGGACAGGGGCCTGCCTATGGCTACACCTTC | CARPGQGPAYGYTF
TRBJ2-5 | TRBV5-5 | few | NA | 14 | TGTGCCAGCAGCCCGGGACTCCAATGGCAGACCCAGTACTTC | CASSPGLQWQTQYF
TRBJ1-1 | TRBV28 | many | NA | 17 | TGTGCCAGCAGAAACCATCGACAGGATCACCCAAACACTGAAGCTTTCTTT | CASRNHRQDHPNTEAFF
TRBJ2-1 | TRBV20-1 | few | NA | 14 | TGCAGTGCCAAAGGAGACCCTACCTACAATGAGCAGTTCTTC | CSAKGDPTYNEQFF
TRBJ1-4 | TRBV19 | many | NA | 15 | TGTGCCAGTAGTATAAAAGGGGATGGTAATGAAAAACTGTTTTTT | CASSIKGDGNEKLFF
TRBJ1-1 | TRBV28 | many | TRBD1 | 13 | TGTGCCAGCAGTTTGGACAGGGCCACTGAAGCTTTCTTT | CASSLDRATEAFF
TRBJ1-1 | TRBV19 | few | TRBD1 | 17 | TGTGCCAGTACCTATCGGACAGGGGGCAATGGGATCACTGAAGCTTTCTTT | CASTYRTGGNGITEAFF
TRBJ2-7 | TRBV6-2/TRBV6-3 | many | NA | 15 | TGTGCCACGGGCCCCCACGGAACAGGGCTCTACGAGCAGTACTTC | CATGPHGTGLYEQYF
TRBJ2-5 | TRBV20-1 | many | NA | 11 | TGCAGTGCCACACAACGAGAGACCCAGTACTTC | CSATQRETQYF
TRBJ2-1 | TRBV10-3 | many | TRBD1 | 18 | TGTGCCATCAGTGAGAAGTCGACTAGGGTACAGGGGGACAATGAGCAGTTCTTC | CAISEKSTRVQGDNEQFF
TRBJ1-4 | TRBV19 | few | NA | 14 | TGTGCCAGTACGGTTCGCGGGGTGAATGAAAAACTGTTTTTT | CASTVRGVNEKLFF
TRBJ2-5 | TRBV11-2 | NA | NA | 13 | TGTGCCAGCAGCTTTCACAGACAAGAGACCCAGTACTTC | CASSFHRQETQYF
TRBJ2-1 | TRBV5-6 | few | NA | 15 | TGTGCCAGCAGCTTGGGGGCAGGGTGGTACAATGAGCAGTTCTTC | CASSLGAGWYNEQFF
TRBJ1-6 | TRBV2 | few | NA | 16 | TGTGCCAGCAGTGAGGTGGAGCCAACTTCGGGTTCACCCCTCCACTTT | CASSEVEPTSGSPLHF
TRBJ2-7 | TRBV2 | few | TRBD1 | 15 | TGTGCCAGCAGTGAATTACCAGGGGGCAGGTACGAGCAGTACTTC | CASSELPGGRYEQYF
TRBJ2-7 | TRBV7-6 | many | NA | 15 | TGTGCCAGCAGTGCCAACCAGGGGGGGACTCACGAGCAGTACTTC | CASSANQGGTHEQYF
TRBJ2-2 | TRBV5-6 | few | NA | 14 | TGTGCCAGCAGTCAGAGGGAGAAGGGCGGGGAGCTGTTTTTT | CASSQREKGGELFF
TRBJ2-1 | TRBV14 | many | NA | 17 | TGTGCCAGCAGCCAAGATCGGGCAGGCAGGGTCCGGGGTGAGCAGTTCTTC | CASSQDRAGRVRGEQFF
TRBJ1-5 | TRBV29-1 | many | NA | 11 | TGCAGCGTTGAAGTTGGAGGAGCCCAGCATTTT | CSVEVGGAQHF
TRBJ2-3 | TRBV24-1 | NA | NA | 16 | TGTGCCACCAGTGATCCGACAGAATTTAGCACAGATACGCAGTATTTT | CATSDPTEFSTDTQYF
TRBJ2-3 | TRBV6-6 | many | NA | 13 | TGTGCCAGCAGTTACTCCCCGTCAGATACGCAGTATTTT | CASSYSPSDTQYF
TRBJ2-6 | TRBV6-2/TRBV6-3 | many | NA | 16 | TGTGCCAGCAGTTACACCGGGACGCCTGGGGCCAACGTCCTGACTTTC | CASSYTGTPGANVLTF
TRBJ1-5 | TRBV6-6 | few | TRBD1 | 15 | TGTGCCAGCACAGAACAGGGGATCAGCAATCAGCCCCAGCATTTT | CASTEQGISNQPQHF